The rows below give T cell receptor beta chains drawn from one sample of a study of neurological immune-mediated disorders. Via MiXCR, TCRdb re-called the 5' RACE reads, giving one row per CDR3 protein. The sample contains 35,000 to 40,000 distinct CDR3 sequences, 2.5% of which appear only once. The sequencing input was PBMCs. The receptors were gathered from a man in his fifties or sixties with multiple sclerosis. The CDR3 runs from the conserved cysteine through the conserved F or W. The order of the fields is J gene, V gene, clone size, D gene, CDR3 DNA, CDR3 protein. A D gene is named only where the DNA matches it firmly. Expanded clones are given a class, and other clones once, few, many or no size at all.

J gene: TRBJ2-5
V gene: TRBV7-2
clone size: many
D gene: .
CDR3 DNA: TGTGCCAGCAGCTTAGTTACTCGGGGACAAGAGACCCAGTACTTC
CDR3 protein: CASSLVTRGQETQYF

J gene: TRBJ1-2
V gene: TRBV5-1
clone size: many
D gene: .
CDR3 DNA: TGCGCCAGCAGCTTGGAGGGGGATGGCTACACCTTC
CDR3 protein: CASSLEGDGYTF

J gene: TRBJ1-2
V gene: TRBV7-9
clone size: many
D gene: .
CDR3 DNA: TGTGCCAGCAGCCTATCCGGGACACTGCCTAACTATGGCTACACCTTC
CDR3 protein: CASSLSGTLPNYGYTF

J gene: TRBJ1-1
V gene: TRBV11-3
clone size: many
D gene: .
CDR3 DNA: TGTGCCAGCAGCCGCGGGACTCAAAGTTCGAACACTGAAGCTTTCTTT
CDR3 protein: CASSRGTQSSNTEAFF

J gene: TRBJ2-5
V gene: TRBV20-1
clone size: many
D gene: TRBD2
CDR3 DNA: TGCAGTGCACCCCGGACTAGCGGGGTAGAGACCCAGTACTTC
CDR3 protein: CSAPRTSGVETQYF

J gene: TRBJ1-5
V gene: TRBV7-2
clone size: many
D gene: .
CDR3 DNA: TGTGCCAGCAGCTACCGGGGGGAACAGCCCCAGCATTTT
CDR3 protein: CASSYRGEQPQHF

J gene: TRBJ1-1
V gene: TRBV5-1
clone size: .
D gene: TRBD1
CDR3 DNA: TGCGCCAGCAGCGCCAAGACAGGGGACAAAGCTTTCTTT
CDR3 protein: CASSAKTGDKAFF

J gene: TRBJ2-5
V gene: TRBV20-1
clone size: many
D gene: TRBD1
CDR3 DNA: TGCAGTGCTAGAGTGACAGGGAAAGAGACCCAGTACTTC
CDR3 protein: CSARVTGKETQYF

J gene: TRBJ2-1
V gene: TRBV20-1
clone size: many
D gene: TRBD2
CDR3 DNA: TGCAGTGGAGGTGCGGGGGACTACAATGAGCAGTTCTTC
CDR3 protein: CSGGAGDYNEQFF

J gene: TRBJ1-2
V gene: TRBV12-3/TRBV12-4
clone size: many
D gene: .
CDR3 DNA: TGTGCCAGCAGCACCGGGAGCAAAGATTGGGCTGGCTACACCTTC
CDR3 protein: CASSTGSKDWAGYTF

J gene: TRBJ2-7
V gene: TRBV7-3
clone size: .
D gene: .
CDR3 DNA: TGTGCCAGCAGCTTCGAATGGGGGGACGAGCAGTACTTC
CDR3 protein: CASSFEWGDEQYF

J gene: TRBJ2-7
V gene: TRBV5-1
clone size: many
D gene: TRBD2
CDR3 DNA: TGCGCCAGCAGCTCGGGACTAGCTTCCTACGAGCAGTACTTC
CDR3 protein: CASSSGLASYEQYF

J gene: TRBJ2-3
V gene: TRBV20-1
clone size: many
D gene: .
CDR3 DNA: TGCAGTGCAAGGGACTTCACAGATACGCAGTATTTT
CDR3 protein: CSARDFTDTQYF

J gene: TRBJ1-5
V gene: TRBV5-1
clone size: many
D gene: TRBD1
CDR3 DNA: TGCGCCAGCAGCTTGAGGCAGGGGGATCAGCCCCAGCATTTT
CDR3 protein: CASSLRQGDQPQHF

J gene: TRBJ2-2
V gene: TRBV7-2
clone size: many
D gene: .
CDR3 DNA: TGTGCCAGCAGCGACGTGACCACTAGGGCCGGGGAGCTGTTTTTT
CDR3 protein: CASSDVTTRAGELFF

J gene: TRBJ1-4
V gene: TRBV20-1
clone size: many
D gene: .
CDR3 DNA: TGCAGTGCTAGAGGCAGCCAAAATGAAAAACTGTTTTTT
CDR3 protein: CSARGSQNEKLFF

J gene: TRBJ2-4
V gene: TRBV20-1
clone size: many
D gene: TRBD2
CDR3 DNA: TGCAGTGCTAGACCGGGGGGCAAAAACATTCAGTACTTC
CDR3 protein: CSARPGGKNIQYF

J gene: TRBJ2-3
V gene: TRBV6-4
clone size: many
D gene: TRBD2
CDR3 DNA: TGTGCCAGCAGTGACTCAGCGGGGGCCACAGATACGCAGTATTTT
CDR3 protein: CASSDSAGATDTQYF

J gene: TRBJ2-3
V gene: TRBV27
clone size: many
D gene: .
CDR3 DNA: TGTGCCAGCAGTCGACAGTTCACAGATACGCAGTATTTT
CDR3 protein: CASSRQFTDTQYF

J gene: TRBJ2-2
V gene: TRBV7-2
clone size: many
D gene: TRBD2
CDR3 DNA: TGTGCCAGCAGCTTCGGACTAGCGGGGGACACCGGGGAGCTGTTTTTT
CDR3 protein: CASSFGLAGDTGELFF

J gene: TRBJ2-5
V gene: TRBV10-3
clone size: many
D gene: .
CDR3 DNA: TGTGCCATCAGTGAGAGGGAATCGGTAGGGACCCAGTACTTC
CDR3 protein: CAISERESVGTQYF

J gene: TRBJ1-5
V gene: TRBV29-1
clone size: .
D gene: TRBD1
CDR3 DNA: TGCAGCGTGGGGACAGGGGTCGGTCAGCCCCAGCATTTT
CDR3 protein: CSVGTGVGQPQHF

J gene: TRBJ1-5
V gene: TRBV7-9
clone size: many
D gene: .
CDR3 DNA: TGTGCCAGGTCCGGGGGCAATCAGCCCCAGCATTTT
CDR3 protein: CARSGGNQPQHF

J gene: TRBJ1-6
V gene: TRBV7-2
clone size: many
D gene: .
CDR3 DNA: TGTGCCAGCAGCTTAGCAGGGCGCACACCCCTCCACTTT
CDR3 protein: CASSLAGRTPLHF

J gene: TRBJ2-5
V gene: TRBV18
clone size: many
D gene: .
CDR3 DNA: TGTGCCAGCTCACCCGGATTCGTACAGGGAGAGGAAGAGACCCAGTACTTC
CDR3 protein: CASSPGFVQGEEETQYF

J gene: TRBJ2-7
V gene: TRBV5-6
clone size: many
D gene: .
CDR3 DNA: TGTGCCAGCAGCCGAGGGACGGCCCATGGGCAGTACTTC
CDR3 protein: CASSRGTAHGQYF

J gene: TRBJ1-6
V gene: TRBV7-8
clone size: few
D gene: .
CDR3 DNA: TGTGCCAGCAGCTTAGTGCAGGGAGTTAATTCACCCCTACACTTT
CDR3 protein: CASSLVQGVNSPLHF

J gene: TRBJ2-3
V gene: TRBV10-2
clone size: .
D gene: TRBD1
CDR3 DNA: TGCGCCAGCATCCGGGACAGGGGGACCAGGGGGGATACGCAGTATTTT
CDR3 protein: CASIRDRGTRGDTQYF

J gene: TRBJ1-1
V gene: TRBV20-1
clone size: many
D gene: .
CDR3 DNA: TGCAGTGCCAAGGGTGTTGCTGAAGCTTTCTTT
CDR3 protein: CSAKGVAEAFF

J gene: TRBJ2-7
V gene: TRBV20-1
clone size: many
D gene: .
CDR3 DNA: TGCAGTGCTACCCGGGGGTCGAGGGGCTACGAGCAGTACTTC
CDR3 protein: CSATRGSRGYEQYF

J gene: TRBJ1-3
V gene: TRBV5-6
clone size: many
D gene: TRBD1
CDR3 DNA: TGTGCCAGCAGCGACCCAGGGGGCTCTGGAAACACCATATATTTT
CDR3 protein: CASSDPGGSGNTIYF

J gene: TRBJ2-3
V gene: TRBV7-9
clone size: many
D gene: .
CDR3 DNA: TGTGCCAGCAGCTTTCGAGGACTCAACACAGATACGCAGTATTTT
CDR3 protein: CASSFRGLNTDTQYF

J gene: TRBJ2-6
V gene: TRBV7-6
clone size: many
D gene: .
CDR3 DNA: TGTGCCAGCAGCTTCCCAGGGCCTGGGGCCAACGTCCTGACTTTC
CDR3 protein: CASSFPGPGANVLTF

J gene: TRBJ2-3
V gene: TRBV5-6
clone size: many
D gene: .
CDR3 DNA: TGTGCCAGCAGCTTGGAAGCAGGACCCACAGATACGCAGTATTTT
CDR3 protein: CASSLEAGPTDTQYF

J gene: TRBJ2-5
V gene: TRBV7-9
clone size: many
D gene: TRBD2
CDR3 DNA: TGTGCCAGCAGCGGGCGGACTAGCGGGGGGACAAAAGAGACCCAGTACTTC
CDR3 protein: CASSGRTSGGTKETQYF

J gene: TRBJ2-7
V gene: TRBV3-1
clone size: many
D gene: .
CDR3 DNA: TGTGCCAGCAGCCAAGCCGGAGCCTACGAGCAGTACTTC
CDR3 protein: CASSQAGAYEQYF

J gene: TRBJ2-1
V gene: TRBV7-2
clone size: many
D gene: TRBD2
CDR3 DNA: TGTGCCAGCAGCTTAAGCACTAGCGGGGGCCTCTCCTACAATGAGCAGTTCTTC
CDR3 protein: CASSLSTSGGLSYNEQFF

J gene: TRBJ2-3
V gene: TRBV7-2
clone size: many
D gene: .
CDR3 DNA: TGTGCCAGCAGCTTAGGTCTCAGCCACACAGATACGCAGTATTTT
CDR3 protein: CASSLGLSHTDTQYF